The entry that follows covers one T cell receptor (beta chain) sequence. Its antigen is undetermined. The data belong to a study of CD8+ T cells in alopecia areata. In the study overall: Oral tofacitinib, 5 to 10 mg twice daily, was given in an open-label trial. Study findings and constraints: Under tofacitinib, numerous expanded lesional clonotypes remained detectable in scalp and blood. Links between baseline CD8+ expansion and response need larger treated cohorts. Tofacitinib significantly lowered scalp clonality and expanded CD8+ clones among the top 100.

Sequencing used cDNA as its template, made by extracting RNA and reverse transcribing it. TCRdb keeps only in-frame clones here, not all; method: immunoSEQ multiplex PCR. The table includes thousands of clones, over 60% detected once. Treatment given: oral pan-JAK inhibitor, 5-10 mg twice daily. Sampling of alopecia areata patients yielded lesional scalp punch biopsies as well as peripheral blood. CDR1 SGDLS and CDR2 YYNGEE come from the germline V gene. The CDR3 has 15 amino acids. V lost 4 bases and J lost 4, with 16 bases in between. The sample here was skin, taken at week 24, from a patient treated with tofacitinib. This sequence originates from a human donor with alopecia areata. The gene calls are TRBV9 and TRBJ2-3; either TRBD1 or TRBD2 may fit D (6 bases each). Here the CDR3 reads CASSLFVGGPDTQYF. The CDR3 nucleotides are TGTGCCAGCAGCCTCTTCGTCGGGGGCCCAGATACGCAGTATTTT. Filled out from reference TRBV9 and TRBJ2-3, the complete variable domain reads DSGVTQTPKHLITATGQRVTLRCSPRSGDLSVYWYQQSLDQGLQFLIQYYNGEERAKGNILERFSAQQFPDLHSELNLSSLELGDSALYFCASSLFVGGPDTQYFGPGTRLTVL.